Each of the 24 T cell receptor beta chains below was sequenced from the same sample in a study of T cells in Graves' hyperthyroidism and ophthalmopathy. RNA transcripts were the template for amplifying TCR beta CDR3 regions. The HTBI primer set served for first-round RT-PCR of the TCR CDR3. One entry per CDR3 protein results from TCRdb running MiXCR on the multiplex PCR reads. The sample has around 700,000 distinct CDR3 sequences; around a third are singletons. Sequenced material: blood. All receptors come from a woman between 35 and 50 years old with Graves' hyperthyroidism.

The rearrangement uses TRBV10-1 and TRBJ1-5; D is undetermined. Per germline, CDR1 WNHNN and CDR2 SYGVQD (reference sequence). V was shortened by 4 bases and J by 2 bases, with 9 bases between the two germline ends. This CDR3 is 14 amino acids long. In DNA, the CDR3 is TGCGCCAGCAGTGCTTCAGGTGGCAATCAGCCCCAGCATTTT. Translating gives CASSASGGNQPQHF.

The rearrangement joins TRBV13 to TRBJ2-5, with 8 bases aligning to TRBD2. The CDR3 covers 13 residues. Germline assignment: CDR1 PRHDT and CDR2 FYEKMQ (reference sequence). V was pared by 6 bases and J by 4 bases, with 4 bases of the junction left unmatched. The CDR3 region has the DNA TGTGCCAGCAGTTCAGCGGGAGTAGAGACCCAGTACTTC. This codes for CASSSAGVETQYF.

There are a few counts of this clonotype. The chain combines TRBV7-9 with TRBJ1-2; weak D call: TRBD1 (6 bases). The length of the CDR3 is 16 residues. Per the germline V gene, CDR1 is SEHNR and CDR2 is FQNEAQ (reference sequence). Trimming left V 5 bases short and J 1 base short, with 17 bases between. CDR3 DNA: TGTGCCAGCAGCCCTTACGGGACACCCAATAACTATGGCTACACCTTC. This encodes CASSPYGTPNNYGYTF. The whole variable domain, filled in from reference TRBV7-9 and TRBJ1-2, reads DTGVSQNPRHKITKRGQNVTFRCDPISEHNRLYWYRQTLGQGPEFLTYFQNEAQLEKSRLLSDRFSAERPKGSFSTLEIQRTEQGDSAMYLCASSPYGTPNNYGYTFGSGTRLTVV.

This clonotype has ten or more counts. V gene TRBV2 combines with J gene TRBJ1-6, with D maybe TRBD1 (6 bases). V gave up 4 bases and J gave up 9 bases, with 13 bases separating them. This CDR3 comprises 14 residues. CDR1 and CDR2 from the germline V gene are SNHLY and FYNNEI. The CDR3 nucleotides read TGTGCCAGCAGTGTAGGGACACTTGCTTCACCCCTCCACTTT. Amino acids: CASSVGTLASPLHF.

This clonotype was observed a handful of times. V is TRBV5-1 and J is TRBJ2-1; TRBD2 matches 9 bases. After removal of 5 bases from V and 3 bases from J, the junction contained 3 bases not matched to a gene. Germline V lookup: CDR1 SGHRS, CDR2 YFSETQ. This CDR3 has 14 residues. The CDR3 sequence: CASSQAGGYNEQFF. CDR3 nucleotides: TGCGCCAGCAGTCAAGCGGGAGGCTACAATGAGCAGTTCTTC. The full variable domain, completed using reference TRBV5-1 and TRBJ2-1, is KAGVTQTPRYLIKTRGQQVTLSCSPISGHRSVSWYQQTPGQGLQFLFEYFSETQRNKGNFPGRFSGRQFSNSRSEMNVSTLELGDSALYLCASSQAGGYNEQFFGPGTRLTVL.

The genes are TRBV7-2 and TRBJ2-7; D call uncertain. Trimming cost V 2 bases and J 1 base, with 12 bases left between them. The CDR3 spans 15 residues. In germline, CDR1 is SGHTA, CDR2 FQGNSA. The DNA of the CDR3 is TGTGCCAGCAGCTTATTGGCGACAACTTCCTACGAGCAGTACTTC. Its protein product is CASSLLATTSYEQYF.

There are many counts of this clonotype. The genes are TRBV9 and TRBJ1-3; D is ambiguous. The germline V gene has CDR1 SGDLS and CDR2 YYNGEE. The CDR3 is 12 residues long. V dropped 0 bases and J dropped 4 bases, with 2 bases sitting between them. DNA for the CDR3: TGTGCCAGCAGCGTAGGAGGAAACACCATATATTTT. Translation: CASSVGGNTIYF.

The chain recombines TRBV6-6 with TRBJ1-4, with D unresolved. The CDR3 is 13 amino acids. The germline V gene has CDR1 MNHNY and CDR2 SVGAGI (reference sequence). V lost 6 bases to trimming and J lost 9 bases, with 14 bases between them. As DNA, the CDR3 is TGTGCCAGCAGGGGAGAGACACATCAAAAACTGTTTTTT. Protein product: CASRGETHQKLFF.

Comment on this clonotype: A junction boundary mismatches the germline segment, possibly from a read error. The rearrangement joins TRBV24-1 to TRBJ1-2; D is perhaps TRBD1 (5 bases). The CDR3 length is 13 residues. Germline CDR1 KGHDR, CDR2 SFDVKD. CDR3 DNA sequence: TGTGCCACCCAAGGCAGGGTCGGCTATAGCTACACCTTC. It specifies CATQGRVGYSYTF.

The chain combines TRBV30 with TRBJ2-5; 7 bases match TRBD1. From germline, CDR1 is GTSNPN and CDR2 SVGIG (reference sequence). Trimming removed 2 bases from V and 5 bases from J; junction bases left unmatched: 2. The CDR3 sequence is 12 residues long. DNA of the CDR3: TGTGCCTGGAGTCAGGACAGGGAGACCCAGTACTTC. As protein: CAWSQDRETQYF.

CDR3 protein: CASSTGGGASPLHF. The CDR3 DNA follows: TGTGCCAGCAGCACAGGGGGGGGAGCATCACCCCTCCACTTT. The genes are TRBV11-2 and TRBJ1-6, with TRBD1 matching over 8 bases. The CDR3 sequence is 14 residues long. V lost 5 bases, J lost 10 bases, and 7 bases stayed unmatched. Germline V CDR1 and CDR2: SGHAT, FQNNGV.

This clonotype was seen many times. This CDR3 is CAISLTGEGTEAFF. Here the CDR3 DNA reads TGTGCCATCAGCCTGACAGGGGAAGGCACTGAAGCTTTCTTT. The chain is built from TRBV10-3 and TRBJ1-1; 8 nucleotides agree with TRBD1. The germline CDR1 and CDR2 sequences are ENHRY and SYGVKD. CDR3 length: 14 amino acids. V gave up 6 bases and J gave up 4 bases; unmatched junction bases: 7.

This clonotype was counted ten times or more. This chain joins TRBV2 and TRBJ1-6; no definite D call. V gave up 5 bases and J gave up 2 bases, with 10 bases separating them. The CDR3 has 15 amino acids. CDR1 SNHLY and CDR2 FYNNEI come from the germline V gene. This chain's CDR3 is CASSSPTAYNSPLHF. DNA of the CDR3: TGTGCCAGCAGTTCTCCAACGGCCTATAATTCACCCCTCCACTTT.

In its sample, this clonotype was seen a few times. The chain has TRBV7-2 and TRBJ1-1; no reliable D call. Trimming removed 1 base at V and 1 base at J, with 16 bases between. CDR1 SGHTA and CDR2 FQGNSA come from the germline V gene. This CDR3 comprises 17 residues. In DNA, the CDR3 is TGTGCCAGCAGCTTAGGCCGTAGAATCTTGAGGAACACTGAAGCTTTCTTT. Protein sequence: CASSLGRRILRNTEAFF. Full variable domain (missing parts from reference TRBV7-2 and TRBJ1-1): GAGVSQSPSNKVTEKGKDVELRCDPISGHTALYWYRQSLGQGLEFLIYFQGNSAPDKSGLPSDRFSAERTGGSVSTLTIQRTQQEDSAVYLCASSLGRRILRNTEAFFGQGTRLTVV.

The chain combines TRBV19 with TRBJ2-2; the D is unclear. CDR3 size: 13 residues. CDR1 and CDR2 from the germline V gene are LNHDA and SQIVND (reference sequence). Trimming shortened V by 3 bases and J by 3 bases, and 5 bases separated the two germline ends. CDR3 sequence: CASSMADTGELFF. CDR3 DNA sequence: TGTGCCAGTAGTATGGCCGACACCGGGGAGCTGTTTTTT. Full variable domain (outside the CDR3, taken from reference TRBV19 and TRBJ2-2): DGGITQSPKYLFRKEGQNVTLSCEQNLNHDAMYWYRQDPGQGLRLIYYSQIVNDFQKGDIAEGYSVSREKKESFPLTVTSAQKNPTAFYLCASSMADTGELFFGEGSRLTVL.

This clonotype has more than one count but fewer than ten. The chain combines TRBV10-3 with TRBJ1-5; 8 bases align to TRBD1. This CDR3 has 17 amino acids. Per the germline V gene, CDR1 is ENHRY and CDR2 is SYGVKD. V lost 10 bases to trimming and J lost 4 bases; unmatched junction nucleotides: 18. In nucleotides, the CDR3 is TGTGCCAGCAGCCCCCGTTCTCGGGACAGGTCTAATCAGCCCCAGCATTTT. It specifies CASSPRSRDRSNQPQHF.

This clonotype was detected ten times or more. V gene TRBV7-9 combines with J gene TRBJ1-2; 9 bases align to TRBD1. V was clipped by 3 bases and J by 0 bases; unmatched bases: 8. There are 17 residues in the CDR3. CDR1 and CDR2 (germline): SEHNR, FQNEAQ (reference sequence). The CDR3 sequence: CASSLGTGPIANYGYTF. The CDR3 coding sequence is TGTGCCAGCAGCTTGGGGACAGGGCCTATAGCTAACTATGGCTACACCTTC. Looking up the rest from reference TRBV7-9 and TRBJ1-2 gives the full variable domain: DTGVSQNPRHKITKRGQNVTFRCDPISEHNRLYWYRQTLGQGPEFLTYFQNEAQLEKSRLLSDRFSAERPKGSFSTLEIQRTEQGDSAMYLCASSLGTGPIANYGYTFGSGTRLTVV.

CDR3 sequence (DNA): TGCAGTGCTAGAGAGGAGAACTACTCCTACGAGCAGTACTTC. Amino acid sequence: CSAREENYSYEQYF. The V gene is TRBV20-1, the J gene TRBJ2-7; D is unclear. Germline V gene lookup returns CDR1 DFQATT and CDR2 SNEGSKA (reference sequence). The length of the CDR3 is 14 residues. V dropped 0 bases and J dropped 0 bases, with 9 bases sitting between them.

J is TRBJ2-7 and V is TRBV7-2; D possibly corresponds to TRBD1 (6 bases). Germline V lookup: CDR1 SGHTA, CDR2 FQGNSA. Trimming shortened V by 0 bases and J by 2 bases, and 14 bases separated the two germline ends. The CDR3 runs to 16 residues. The CDR3 sequence is CASSLARTAITYEQYF. The DNA for the CDR3 is TGTGCCAGCAGCTTAGCCCGGACAGCCATCACCTACGAGCAGTACTTC.

V gene TRBV7-9 combines with J gene TRBJ1-2; 7 nucleotides match TRBD1. Germline loops: CDR1 SEHNR, CDR2 FQNEAQ (reference sequence). V lost 4 bases, J lost 3 bases, and 5 bases stayed unmatched. The CDR3 has 14 amino acids. The CDR3 bases are TGTGCCAGCAGCTCACCACAGGGGTACTATGGCTACACCTTC. Amino acid sequence: CASSSPQGYYGYTF.

This clonotype was seen at least ten times. At one end the junction does not follow the germline gene, possibly because of a read error. The chain uses TRBV10-1 and TRBJ2-7; D gene uncertain. Germline V lookup: CDR1 WNHNN, CDR2 SYGVQD (reference sequence). The CDR3 runs 12 residues. CDR3 amino acids: CASSENSYEQYF. As DNA, the CDR3 is TGTGCCAGCAGTGAAAACTCCTACGAGCAGTACTTC.

This clonotype was recorded many times. The chain has TRBV2 and TRBJ1-2; 7 bases match TRBD1. Trimming took 6 bases from V and 1 from J; bases not matched to a gene: 2. The CDR3 totals 13 residues. Germline CDR1 is SNHLY and CDR2 is FYNNEI. This CDR3 reads CASSGQDNYGYTF. As DNA, the CDR3 is TGTGCCAGCAGCGGACAGGATAACTATGGCTACACCTTC.

This clonotype was counted many times. The V gene is TRBV7-2, the J gene TRBJ2-5, with 8 bases that match TRBD2. There are 15 residues in the CDR3. The ends lost 5 bases at V and 5 bases at J; junction bases unmatched: 10. CDR1 is SGHTA, CDR2 FQGNSA, per germline. The CDR3 loop is CASSRSGAKRETQYF. CDR3 nucleotides: TGTGCCAGCAGCCGTAGCGGGGCGAAAAGGGAGACCCAGTACTTC.

This clonotype was observed at least ten times. This chain links TRBV20-1 with TRBJ1-1; D gene ambiguous. Germline V gene lookup returns CDR1 DFQATT and CDR2 SNEGSKA (reference sequence). Trimming shortened V by 5 bases and J by 1 base, and 11 bases separated the two germline ends. The CDR3 spans 13 residues. DNA for the CDR3: TGCAGTGCTTCTGACGGTGGGAACACTGAAGCTTTCTTT. This codes for CSASDGGNTEAFF.